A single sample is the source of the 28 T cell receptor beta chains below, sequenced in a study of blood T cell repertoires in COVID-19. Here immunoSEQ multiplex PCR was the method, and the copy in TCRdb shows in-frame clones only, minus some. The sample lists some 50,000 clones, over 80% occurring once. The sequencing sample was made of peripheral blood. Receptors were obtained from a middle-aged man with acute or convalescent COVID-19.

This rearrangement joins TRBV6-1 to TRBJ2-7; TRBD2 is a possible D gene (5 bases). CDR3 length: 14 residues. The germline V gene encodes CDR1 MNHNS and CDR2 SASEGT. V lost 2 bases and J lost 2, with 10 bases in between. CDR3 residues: CASSELADTYEQYF. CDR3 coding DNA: TGTGCCAGCAGTGAACTAGCCGACACCTACGAGCAGTACTTC.

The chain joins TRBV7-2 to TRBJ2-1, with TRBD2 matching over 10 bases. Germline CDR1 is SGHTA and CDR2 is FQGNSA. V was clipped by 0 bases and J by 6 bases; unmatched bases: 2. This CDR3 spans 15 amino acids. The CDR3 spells CASSLAGLAANEQFF. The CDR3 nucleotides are TGTGCCAGCAGCTTAGCCGGACTAGCGGCCAATGAGCAGTTCTTC.

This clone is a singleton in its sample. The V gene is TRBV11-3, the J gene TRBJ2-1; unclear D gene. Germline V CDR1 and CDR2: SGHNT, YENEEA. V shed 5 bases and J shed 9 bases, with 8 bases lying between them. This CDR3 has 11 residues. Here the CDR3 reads CASSASGEQFF. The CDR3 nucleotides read TGTGCCAGCAGCGCTAGTGGTGAGCAGTTCTTC.

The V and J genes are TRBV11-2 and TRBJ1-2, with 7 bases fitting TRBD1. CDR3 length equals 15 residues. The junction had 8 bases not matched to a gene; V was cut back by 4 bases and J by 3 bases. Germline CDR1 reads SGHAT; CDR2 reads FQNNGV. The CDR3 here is CASSSTTGYHYGYTF. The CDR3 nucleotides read TGTGCCAGCAGCTCTACGACAGGGTATCACTATGGCTACACCTTC.

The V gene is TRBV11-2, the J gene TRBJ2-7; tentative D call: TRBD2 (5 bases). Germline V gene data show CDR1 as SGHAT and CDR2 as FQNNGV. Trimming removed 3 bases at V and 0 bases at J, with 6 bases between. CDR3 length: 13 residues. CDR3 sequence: CASSFGGSYEQYF. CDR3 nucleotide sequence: TGTGCCAGCAGCTTTGGAGGCTCCTACGAGCAGTACTTC.

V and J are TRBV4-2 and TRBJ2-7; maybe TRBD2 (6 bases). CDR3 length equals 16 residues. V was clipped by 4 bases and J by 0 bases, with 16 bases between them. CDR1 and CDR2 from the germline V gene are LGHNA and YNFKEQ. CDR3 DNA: TGTGCCAGCAGCCGAAACGATAGGCGGGACTCCTACGAGCAGTACTTC. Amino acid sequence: CASSRNDRRDSYEQYF.

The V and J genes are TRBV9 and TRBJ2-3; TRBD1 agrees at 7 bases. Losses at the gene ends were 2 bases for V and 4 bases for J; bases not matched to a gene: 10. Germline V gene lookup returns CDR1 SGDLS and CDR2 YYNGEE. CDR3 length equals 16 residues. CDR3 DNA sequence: TGTGCCAGCAGCGTCGAGGGGGCCTGGGAGTCAGATACGCAGTATTTT. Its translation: CASSVEGAWESDTQYF.

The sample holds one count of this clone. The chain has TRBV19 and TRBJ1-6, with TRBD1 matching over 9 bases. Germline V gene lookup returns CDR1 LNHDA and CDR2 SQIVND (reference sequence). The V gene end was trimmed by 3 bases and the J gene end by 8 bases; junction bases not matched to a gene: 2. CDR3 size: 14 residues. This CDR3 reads CASSIGTGYSPLHF. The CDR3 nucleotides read TGTGCCAGTAGTATTGGGACAGGGTATTCACCCCTCCACTTT. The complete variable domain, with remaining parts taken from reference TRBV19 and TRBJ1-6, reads DGGITQSPKYLFRKEGQNVTLSCEQNLNHDAMYWYRQDPGQGLRLIYYSQIVNDFQKGDIAEGYSVSREKKESFPLTVTSAQKNPTAFYLCASSIGTGYSPLHFGNGTRLTVT.

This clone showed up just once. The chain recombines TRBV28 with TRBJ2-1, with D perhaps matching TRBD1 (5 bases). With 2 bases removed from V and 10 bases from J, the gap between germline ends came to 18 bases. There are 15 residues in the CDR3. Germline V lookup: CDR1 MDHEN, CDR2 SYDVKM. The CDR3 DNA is TGTGCCAGCAGTTTACCAGACCAGGGTATCAGGGAGCAGTTCTTC. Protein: CASSLPDQGIREQFF.

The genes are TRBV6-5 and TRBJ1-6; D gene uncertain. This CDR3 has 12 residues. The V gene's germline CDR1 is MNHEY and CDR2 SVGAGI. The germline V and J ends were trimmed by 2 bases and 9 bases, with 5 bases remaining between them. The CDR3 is CASSYRVSPLHF. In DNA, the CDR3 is TGTGCCAGCAGTTACCGTGTTTCACCCCTCCACTTT.

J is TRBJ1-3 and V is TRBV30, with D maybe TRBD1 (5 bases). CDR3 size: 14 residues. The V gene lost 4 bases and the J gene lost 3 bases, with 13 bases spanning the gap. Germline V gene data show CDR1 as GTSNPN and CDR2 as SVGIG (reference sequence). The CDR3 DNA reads TGTGCCTGGACTCGAGACAGCTTTGGAAACACCATATATTTT. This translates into CAWTRDSFGNTIYF. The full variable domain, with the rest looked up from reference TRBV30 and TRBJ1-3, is SQTIHQWPATLVQPVGSPLSLECTVEGTSNPNLYWYRQAAGRGLQLLFYSVGIGQISSEVPQNLSASRPQDRQFILSSKKLLLSDSGFYLCAWTRDSFGNTIYFGEGSWLTVV.

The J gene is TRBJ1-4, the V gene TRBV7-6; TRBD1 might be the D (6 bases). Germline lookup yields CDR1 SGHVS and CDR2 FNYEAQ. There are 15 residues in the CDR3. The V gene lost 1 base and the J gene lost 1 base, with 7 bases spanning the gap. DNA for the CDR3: TGTGCCAGCAGCTTAGAGGGGGTAACTAATGAAAAACTGTTTTTT. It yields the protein CASSLEGVTNEKLFF.

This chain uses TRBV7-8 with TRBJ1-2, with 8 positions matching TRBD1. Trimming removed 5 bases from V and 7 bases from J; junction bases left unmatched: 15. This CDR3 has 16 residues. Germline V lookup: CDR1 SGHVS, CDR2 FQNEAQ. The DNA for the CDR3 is TGTGCCAGCAGCCCCGGACAGGGAGCCGCGGCGGGTGGCTACACCTTC. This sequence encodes CASSPGQGAAAGGYTF.

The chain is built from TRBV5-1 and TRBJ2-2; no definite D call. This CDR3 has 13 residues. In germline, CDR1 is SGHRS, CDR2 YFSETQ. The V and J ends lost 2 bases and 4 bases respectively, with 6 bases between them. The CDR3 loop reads CASSFSFTGELFF. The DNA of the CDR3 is TGCGCCAGCAGCTTTTCATTCACCGGGGAGCTGTTTTTT. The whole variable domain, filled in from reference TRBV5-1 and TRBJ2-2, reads KAGVTQTPRYLIKTRGQQVTLSCSPISGHRSVSWYQQTPGQGLQFLFEYFSETQRNKGNFPGRFSGRQFSNSRSEMNVSTLELGDSALYLCASSFSFTGELFFGEGSRLTVL.

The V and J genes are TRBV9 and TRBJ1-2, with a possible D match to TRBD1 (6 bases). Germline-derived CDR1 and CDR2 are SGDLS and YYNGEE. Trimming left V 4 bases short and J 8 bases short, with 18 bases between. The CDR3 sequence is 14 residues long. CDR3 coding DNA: TGTGCCAGCAGCCCAGGGGAAACAGGCGGCGGCTACACCTTC. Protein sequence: CASSPGETGGGYTF.

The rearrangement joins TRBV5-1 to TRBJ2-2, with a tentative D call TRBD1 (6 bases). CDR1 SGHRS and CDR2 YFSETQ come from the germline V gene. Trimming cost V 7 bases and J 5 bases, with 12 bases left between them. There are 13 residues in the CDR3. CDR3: CASEQGHTGELFF. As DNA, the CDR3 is TGCGCCAGCGAACAGGGACATACCGGGGAGCTGTTTTTT.

The CDR3: CASSQETIQGDQPQHF. The CDR3 nucleotides read TGCGCCAGCAGCCAAGAAACAATACAGGGGGATCAGCCCCAGCATTTT. This rearrangement joins TRBV4-1 to TRBJ1-5, with TRBD1 matching 8 bases. CDR3 size: 16 residues. The ends lost 0 bases at V and 5 bases at J; junction bases unmatched: 6. Germline V gives CDR1 MGHRA, CDR2 YSYEKL.

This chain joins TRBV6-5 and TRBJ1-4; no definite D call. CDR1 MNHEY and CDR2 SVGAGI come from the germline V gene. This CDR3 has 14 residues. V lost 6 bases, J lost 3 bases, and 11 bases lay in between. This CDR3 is CASSSRGANEKLFF. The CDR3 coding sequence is TGTGCCAGCAGCAGTCGAGGAGCTAATGAAAAACTGTTTTTT.

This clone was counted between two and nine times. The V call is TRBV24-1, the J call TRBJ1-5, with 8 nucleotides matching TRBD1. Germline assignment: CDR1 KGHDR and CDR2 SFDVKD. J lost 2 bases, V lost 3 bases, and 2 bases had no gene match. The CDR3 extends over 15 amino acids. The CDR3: CATSDTTGGNQPQHF. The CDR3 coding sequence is TGTGCCACCAGTGATACGACAGGGGGCAATCAGCCCCAGCATTTT.

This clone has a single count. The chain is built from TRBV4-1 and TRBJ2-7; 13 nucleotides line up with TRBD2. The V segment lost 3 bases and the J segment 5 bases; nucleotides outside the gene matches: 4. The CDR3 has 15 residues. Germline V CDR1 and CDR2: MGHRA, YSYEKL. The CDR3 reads CASSHPGLAGNEQYF. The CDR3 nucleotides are TGCGCCAGCAGCCATCCGGGACTAGCGGGGAACGAGCAGTACTTC.

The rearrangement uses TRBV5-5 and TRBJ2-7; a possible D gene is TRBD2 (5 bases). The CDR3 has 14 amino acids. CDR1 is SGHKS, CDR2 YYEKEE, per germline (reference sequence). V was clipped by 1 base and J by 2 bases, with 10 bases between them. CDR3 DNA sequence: TGTGCCAGCAGCTTGAAGGGAGCAGCCTACGAGCAGTACTTC. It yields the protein CASSLKGAAYEQYF.

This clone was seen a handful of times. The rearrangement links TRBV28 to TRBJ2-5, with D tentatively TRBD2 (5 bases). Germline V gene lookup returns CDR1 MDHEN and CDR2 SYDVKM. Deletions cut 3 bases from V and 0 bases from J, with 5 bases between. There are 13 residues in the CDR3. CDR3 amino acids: CASSFSDQETQYF. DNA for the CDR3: TGTGCCAGCAGTTTTAGCGACCAAGAGACCCAGTACTTC.

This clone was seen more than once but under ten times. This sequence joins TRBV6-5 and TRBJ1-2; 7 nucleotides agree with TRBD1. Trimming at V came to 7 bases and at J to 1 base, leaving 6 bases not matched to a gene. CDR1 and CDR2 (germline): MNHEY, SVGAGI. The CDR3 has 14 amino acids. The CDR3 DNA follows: TGTGCCAGCACGAGACAGGGCTTTAACTATGGCTACACCTTC. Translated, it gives CASTRQGFNYGYTF.

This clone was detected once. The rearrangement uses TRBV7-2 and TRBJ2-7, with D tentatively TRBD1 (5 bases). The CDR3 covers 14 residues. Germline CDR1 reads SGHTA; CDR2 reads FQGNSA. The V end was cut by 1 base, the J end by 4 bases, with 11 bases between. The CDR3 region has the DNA TGTGCCAGCAGCTTAGGGGGCGCGACTTACGAGCAGTACTTC. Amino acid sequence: CASSLGGATYEQYF.

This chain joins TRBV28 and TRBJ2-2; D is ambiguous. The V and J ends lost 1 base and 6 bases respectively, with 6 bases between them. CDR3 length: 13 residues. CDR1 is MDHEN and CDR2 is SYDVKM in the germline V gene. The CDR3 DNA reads TGTGCCAGCAGTTTATTAGTCCCCGGGGAGCTGTTTTTT. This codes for CASSLLVPGELFF.

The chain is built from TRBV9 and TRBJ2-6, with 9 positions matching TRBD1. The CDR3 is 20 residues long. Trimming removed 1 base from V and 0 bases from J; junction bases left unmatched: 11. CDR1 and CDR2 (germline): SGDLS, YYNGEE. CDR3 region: CASSVYLSGDRDSGANVLTF. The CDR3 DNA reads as TGTGCCAGCAGCGTATACCTGTCCGGGGACAGGGACTCTGGGGCCAACGTCCTGACTTTC.

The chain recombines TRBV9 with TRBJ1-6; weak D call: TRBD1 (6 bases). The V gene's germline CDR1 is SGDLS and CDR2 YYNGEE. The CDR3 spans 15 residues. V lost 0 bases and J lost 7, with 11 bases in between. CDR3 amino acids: CASSVGNRANSPLHF. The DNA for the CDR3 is TGTGCCAGCAGCGTAGGTAACAGGGCCAATTCACCCCTCCACTTT.

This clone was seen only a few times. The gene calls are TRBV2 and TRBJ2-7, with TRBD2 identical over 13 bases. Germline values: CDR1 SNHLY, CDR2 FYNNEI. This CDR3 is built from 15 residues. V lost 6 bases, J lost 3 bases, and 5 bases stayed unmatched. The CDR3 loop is CASRAGTSGNYEQYF. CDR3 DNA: TGTGCCAGCAGAGCCGGGACTAGCGGGAACTACGAGCAGTACTTC.